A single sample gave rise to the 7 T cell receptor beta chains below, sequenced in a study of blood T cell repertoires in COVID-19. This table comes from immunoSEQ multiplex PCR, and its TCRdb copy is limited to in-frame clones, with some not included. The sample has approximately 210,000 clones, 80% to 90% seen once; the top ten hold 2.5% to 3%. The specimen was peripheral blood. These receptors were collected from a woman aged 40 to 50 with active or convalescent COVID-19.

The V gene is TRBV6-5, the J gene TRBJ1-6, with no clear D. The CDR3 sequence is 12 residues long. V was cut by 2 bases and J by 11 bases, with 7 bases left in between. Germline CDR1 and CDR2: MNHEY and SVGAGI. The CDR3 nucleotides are TGTGCCAGCAGTTACCCGTCGGCACCCCTCCACTTT. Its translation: CASSYPSAPLHF.

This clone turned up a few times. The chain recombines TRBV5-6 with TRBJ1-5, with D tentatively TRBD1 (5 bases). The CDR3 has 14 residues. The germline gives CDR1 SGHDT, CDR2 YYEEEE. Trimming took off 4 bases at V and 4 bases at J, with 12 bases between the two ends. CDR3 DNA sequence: TGTGCCAGCAGCAGGTGGGGGAGGAATCAGCCCCAGCATTTT. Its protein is CASSRWGRNQPQHF.

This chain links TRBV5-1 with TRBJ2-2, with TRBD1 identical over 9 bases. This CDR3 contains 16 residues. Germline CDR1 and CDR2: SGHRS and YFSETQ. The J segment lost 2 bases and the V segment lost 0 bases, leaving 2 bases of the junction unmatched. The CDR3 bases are TGCGCCAGCAGCTTGGGGGACAGGGCTAACACCGGGGAGCTGTTTTTT. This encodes CASSLGDRANTGELFF.

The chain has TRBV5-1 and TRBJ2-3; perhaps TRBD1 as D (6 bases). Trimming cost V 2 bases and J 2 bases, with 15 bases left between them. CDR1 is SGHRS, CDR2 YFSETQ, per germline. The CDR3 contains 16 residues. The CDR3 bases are TGCGCCAGCAGCTTTGCCAGGGGAAGGGACACAGATACGCAGTATTTT. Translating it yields CASSFARGRDTDTQYF.

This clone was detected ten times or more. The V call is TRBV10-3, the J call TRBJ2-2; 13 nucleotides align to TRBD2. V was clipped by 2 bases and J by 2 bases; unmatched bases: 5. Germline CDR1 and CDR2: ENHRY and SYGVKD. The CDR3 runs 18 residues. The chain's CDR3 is CAISEPTSGRTNTGELFF. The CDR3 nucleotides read TGTGCCATCAGTGAGCCGACTAGCGGGAGGACAAACACCGGGGAGCTGTTTTTT.

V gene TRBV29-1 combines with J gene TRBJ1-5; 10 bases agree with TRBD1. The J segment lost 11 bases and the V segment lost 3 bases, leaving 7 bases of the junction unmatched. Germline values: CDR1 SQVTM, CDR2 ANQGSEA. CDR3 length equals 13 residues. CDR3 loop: CSVDGGQGNAQHF. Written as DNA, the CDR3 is TGCAGCGTTGACGGGGGACAGGGGAATGCCCAGCATTTT.

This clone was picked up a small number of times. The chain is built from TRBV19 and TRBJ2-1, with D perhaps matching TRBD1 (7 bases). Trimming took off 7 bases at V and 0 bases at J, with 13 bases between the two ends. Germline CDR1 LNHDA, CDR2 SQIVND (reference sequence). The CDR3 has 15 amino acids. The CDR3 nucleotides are TGTGCCAGTAAGGAGGGGGCTAGCTCCTACAATGAGCAGTTCTTC. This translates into CASKEGASSYNEQFF.